What follows are 16 T cell receptor beta chains derived from one specimen sequenced in a study of blood T cell repertoires in COVID-19. Data came from immunoSEQ multiplex PCR; TCRdb stores just in-frame clones and leaves some out. The data hold a few hundred thousand clones, with roughly nine tenths observed a single time. Source material: PBMCs or T cells enriched from blood (not recorded which). These receptors all stem from a woman under 30 who had recovered from COVID-19.

The rearrangement uses TRBV10-2 and TRBJ2-3; possible D gene TRBD1, 5 bases. The CDR3 is 16 amino acids. CDR1 is WSHSY and CDR2 is SAAADI in the germline V gene. The V end lost 6 bases, the J end lost 0 bases, and 16 bases lay between the germline ends. The CDR3 loop is CASRDTQRLSTDTQYF. The CDR3 DNA follows: TGCGCCAGCAGGGACACCCAGAGGTTGAGCACAGATACGCAGTATTTT.

The chain is built from TRBV10-3 and TRBJ1-1, with TRBD1 as a possible D gene (6 bases). Germline V CDR1 and CDR2: ENHRY, SYGVKD. Deletions cut 2 bases from V and 1 base from J, with 11 bases between. The CDR3 contains 15 residues. The CDR3 spells CAISEVGQRNTEAFF. The CDR3, as DNA: TGTGCCATCAGTGAGGTAGGACAGAGGAACACTGAAGCTTTCTTT.

This chain links TRBV5-6 with TRBJ1-1; TRBD1 might be the D (6 bases). V was pared by 4 bases and J by 3 bases, with 19 bases between. Germline CDR1 reads SGHDT; CDR2 reads YYEEEE. The CDR3 spans 16 residues. CDR3 protein: CASSGTGSMVDTEAFF. The CDR3 nucleotides read TGTGCCAGCAGCGGCACAGGGTCAATGGTGGACACTGAAGCTTTCTTT.

The chain employs TRBV19 and TRBJ2-4, with D perhaps TRBD1 (6 bases). Germline V lookup: CDR1 LNHDA, CDR2 SQIVND (reference sequence). Trimming removed 1 base from V and 1 base from J, with 11 bases in between. This CDR3 has 16 residues. The CDR3 region has the DNA TGTGCCAGTAGTATAGTAGGTCAGGGGGCCAAAAACATTCAGTACTTC. Protein product: CASSIVGQGAKNIQYF.

On this clone: This specimen includes other DNA sequences encoding the same CDR3. The gene calls are TRBV3-1 (or the pseudogene TRBV3-2) and TRBJ1-3; D is perhaps TRBD1 (5 bases). V lost 1 base, J lost 1 base, and 8 bases lay in between. Germline lookup yields CDR1 LGHDT and CDR2 YNNKEL (reference sequence). The CDR3 totals 15 residues. The CDR3 sequence: CASSQGTRSGNTIYF. CDR3 nucleotides: TGTGCCAGCAGCCAAGGGACAAGGTCTGGAAACACCATATATTTT.

This rearrangement joins TRBV3-1 (or the pseudogene TRBV3-2) to TRBJ2-7; D is perhaps TRBD1 (5 bases). This CDR3 has 15 amino acids. CDR1 LGHDT and CDR2 YNNKEL come from the germline V gene (reference sequence). The V and J ends lost 0 bases and 0 bases respectively, with 9 bases between them. The CDR3 DNA follows: TGTGCCAGCAGCCAAGAGGACACCCGCTCCTACGAGCAGTACTTC. Protein product: CASSQEDTRSYEQYF.

The rearrangement uses TRBV2 and TRBJ2-1; D is possibly TRBD1 (5 bases). Germline-derived CDR1 and CDR2 are SNHLY and FYNNEI. The CDR3 has 15 residues. The V and J ends lost 0 bases and 9 bases respectively, with 15 bases between them. DNA of the CDR3: TGTGCCAGCAGTGAAGCGCTTCAGGGTCTGGCTGAGCAGTTCTTC. Its translation is CASSEALQGLAEQFF.

The rearrangement uses TRBV9 and TRBJ1-1, with 7 bases fitting TRBD1. The V segment lost 0 bases and the J segment 7 bases; nucleotides outside the gene matches: 6. CDR3 length: 14 residues. Germline V gene lookup returns CDR1 SGDLS and CDR2 YYNGEE. The CDR3 bases are TGTGCCAGCAGCGTAGGGGACAGCACCCATGAAGCTTTCTTT. It codes for CASSVGDSTHEAFF.

This chain connects TRBV2 to TRBJ2-1; D is undetermined. The V end lost 5 bases, the J end lost 3 bases, and 14 bases lay between the germline ends. The CDR3 extends over 15 amino acids. CDR1 and CDR2 from the germline V gene are SNHLY and FYNNEI. CDR3 coding DNA: TGTGCCAGCAGTCGAAAGTCATCGGGCTACAATGAGCAGTTCTTC. This codes for CASSRKSSGYNEQFF.

This chain joins TRBV19 and TRBJ1-4, with D perhaps TRBD1 (5 bases). Germline loops: CDR1 LNHDA, CDR2 SQIVND (reference sequence). The CDR3 is made up of 17 amino acids. Trimming cost V 5 bases and J 1 base, with 17 bases left between them. The CDR3 region has the DNA TGTGCCAGTAGTTCGGGAGGCAGGGCACGAACTAATGAAAAACTGTTTTTT. This encodes CASSSGGRARTNEKLFF.

CDR3 region: CASSLTGGEGYGNQPQHF. DNA for the CDR3: TGTGCCAGTAGTCTGACAGGGGGCGAGGGATACGGCAATCAGCCCCAGCATTTT. The chain uses TRBV19 and TRBJ1-5; 10 bases are shared with TRBD1. Germline V gene lookup returns CDR1 LNHDA and CDR2 SQIVND (reference sequence). V lost 5 bases to trimming and J lost 2 bases; unmatched junction nucleotides: 12. This CDR3 comprises 18 residues.

Written as DNA, the CDR3 is TGTGCCAGCAGTCTCCAGGGACAGGCCTATGGCTACACCTTC. Translating gives CASSLQGQAYGYTF. The chain is built from TRBV6-6 and TRBJ1-2; 8 nucleotides match TRBD1. The CDR3 is 14 residues long. V was clipped by 5 bases and J by 4 bases; unmatched bases: 6. Per germline, CDR1 MNHNY and CDR2 SVGAGI (reference sequence).

The rearrangement links TRBV6-5 to TRBJ2-7; 9 bases fit TRBD1. The junction had 5 bases not matched to a gene; V was cut back by 4 bases and J by 7 bases. CDR3 length: 13 amino acids. The germline CDR1 and CDR2 sequences are MNHEY and SVGAGI. The CDR3 region has the DNA TGTGCCAGCAGTTCCGGGACAGGGTTTGAGCAGTACTTC. It yields the protein CASSSGTGFEQYF.

This chain uses TRBV28 with TRBJ1-5, with D perhaps matching TRBD1 (6 bases). In germline, CDR1 is MDHEN, CDR2 SYDVKM. The V end was cut by 5 bases, the J end by 2 bases, with 10 bases between. The CDR3 contains 14 residues. The CDR3 sequence: CASSPHRGNQPQHF. The DNA for the CDR3 is TGTGCCAGCAGTCCTCACAGGGGCAATCAGCCCCAGCATTTT.

This sequence joins TRBV9 and TRBJ1-5, with D possibly matching TRBD1 (5 bases). From germline, CDR1 is SGDLS and CDR2 YYNGEE. Trimming took 0 bases from V and 6 from J, leaving 10 bases between them. The CDR3 spans 14 residues. The CDR3, as DNA: TGTGCCAGCAGCGTAGGGGGGGGTACTCAGCCCCAGCATTTT. Residues: CASSVGGGTQPQHF.

This clone was counted between two and nine times. This sequence joins TRBV11-2 and TRBJ1-4; 8 bases are shared with TRBD1. The germline V gene has CDR1 SGHAT and CDR2 FQNNGV. The junction had 9 bases not matched to a gene; V was cut back by 4 bases and J by 8 bases. This CDR3 contains 15 residues. The CDR3 sequence is CASSSLQGAGEKLFF. CDR3 DNA: TGTGCCAGCAGCTCCCTCCAGGGGGCGGGCGAAAAACTGTTTTTT.